This T cell receptor beta chain originates from a study of blood T cell repertoires in COVID-19. Authors' analysis steps: Reference gene primer amplification in the assay estimated nucleated cell counts. Only in-frame clones appear in the TCRdb table, and some are missing; sequencing was by immunoSEQ multiplex PCR. The V and J calls and clone size are taken from that table; D and trimming were inferred from the DNA. The sample holds around 110,000 clones; about 89% are singletons and the top ten take 4.9%. This CDR3 has 15 residues. Germline V gene sequence: CDR1 SGHTA, CDR2 FQGNSA. Trimming removed 1 base from V and 5 bases from J; junction bases left unmatched: 3. A single count supports this clone.

The source material was peripheral blood. The receptor's source is a man between 40 and 49 years old with active or convalescent COVID-19. The gene calls are TRBV7-2 and TRBJ2-1; 9 bases line up with TRBD2. As DNA, the CDR3 is TGTGCCAGCAGCTTAGGACTAGCGGAAAACAATGAGCAGTTCTTC. Its translation: CASSLGLAENNEQFF.